This record looks at one T cell receptor beta chain sequence and its context. What it binds is not known. These data originate in a study of shared clonotypes between healthy human individuals. Broader study findings: Even with large depth, rarefaction showed that sorted-subset sequencing was incomplete. With a few donors compared, 5% to 5.5% of naive CD4 clonotypes were shared. Larger estimated richness was generally recorded for naive subsets relative to memory subsets.

Produced via immunoSEQ multiplex PCR; TCRdb's table is partial and in-frame only. The sample holds 650,000 to 800,000 clones, 92% seen once. Naive CD8 cells comprised CD45RO-negative, CCR7-positively selected cells, excluding terminally differentiated effector memory CD45RA+ cells. CDR3 length equals 15 residues. V lost 3 bases to trimming and J lost 5 bases, with 17 bases between them. CDR1 and CDR2 (germline): SGDLS, YYNGEE. This TCR was recovered from a man aged 25 to 40 in good health. J is TRBJ1-1 and V is TRBV9; D possibly corresponds to TRBD1 (5 bases). The sample comprised naive CD8+ T cells sorted from blood. The CDR3, as DNA: TGTGCCAGCAGCGCCCAGACGGGGCTTCGTACTGAAGCTTTCTTT. Protein sequence: CASSAQTGLRTEAFF. Using reference TRBV9 and TRBJ1-1 for the parts outside the CDR3, the full variable domain is DSGVTQTPKHLITATGQRVTLRCSPRSGDLSVYWYQQSLDQGLQFLIQYYNGEERAKGNILERFSAQQFPDLHSELNLSSLELGDSALYFCASSAQTGLRTEAFFGQGTRLTVV.